The clone carrying this T cell receptor beta chain was recorded only once. CDR1 is MNHNY, CDR2 SVGAGI, per germline (reference sequence). V shed 11 bases, J shed 6 bases, and the junction held 18 bases outside the gene matches. This CDR3 has 16 residues. These data belong to a study of blood T cell repertoires in COVID-19. Looking at the study overall: Donors in the United States, Italy and Spain gave samples during acute or convalescent COVID-19. T cells, B-cell-depleted T cells, or PBMCs provided the cDNA or gDNA that served as material.

Per the study methods: Reference gene primer amplification in the assay estimated nucleated cell counts. Using immunoSEQ multiplex PCR, the repertoire was profiled, and TCRdb retains in-frame clones only, with some absent. V and J calls plus clone size are reproduced from that table; the DNA served to infer D and trimming. This table holds more than 300,000 clones, about 90% found once. A Seattle source enrolled patients during active infection and followed them longitudinally. Sequenced input: peripheral blood. The rearrangement joins TRBV6-6 to TRBJ2-2; 7 nucleotides align to TRBD2. The clonotype originates from a woman aged 40 to 49 with COVID-19, enrolled during active disease. The CDR3 sequence: CAAKPEGRAGAGELFF. The CDR3 coding sequence is TGTGCCGCAAAACCGGAGGGGAGGGCTGGAGCCGGGGAGCTGTTTTTT.